This TCR beta chain appears in the sequencing data of a study of T-cell reconstitution after alpha-beta-depleted transplantation in children (dated by TCRdb to the mid-2010s). In terms of the full investigation: Using TCR repertoire profiling, the study followed T-cell immune reconstitution in a quantitative way in children after TCRalphabeta/CD19-depleted allogeneic hematopoietic cell transplantation.

Measured from the cysteine to the phenylalanine, the CDR3 is 15 residues long. Just the 45-base CDR3 DNA is kept, in frame starting at base 1. The germline V end is reduced by 5 bases and the J end by 7 bases; junction bases left unmatched: 10. This specimen's treatment or condition label, per the study, means: allogeneic hematopoietic cell transplantation with graft depleted of TCRalphabeta T cells and CD19 B cells. The children who served as transplant recipients had been given grafts of TCRalphabeta/CD19-depleted allogeneic hematopoietic cells. The library relied on PCR. TCRdb lists the instrument as Illumina HiSeq 2500. To normalize quantification of the TCRbeta repertoire, the TCR libraries were built with molecular barcoding that relied on unique molecular identifiers. TCRdb ran its own pipeline on the public reads, namely fastp trimming at Q25 and MiXCR clone calling, and kept in-frame beta chains. Every entry covers one CDR3 protein and lists the most common genes and DNA from its rows. The sample table lists about 980,000 distinct CDR3 sequences, 25% to 35% of them with a count of one. The ten largest clones add up to 28% of the sample.

Results and caveats for the whole study, not just this receptor: Over the following months the frequencies of hyperexpanded clones went down, and after one year T-cell counts and TCRbeta diversity were mostly credited to newly produced T cells. About two months after transplant, the apparently early recovery of alphabetaT-cell counts reportedly depended on just several hundred clones that had expanded rapidly and came from non-depleted graft cells. In some patients, the high TCRbeta diversity seen at day 60 was put down to recipient T cells and intrathymic progenitors that had survived conditioning.

A few counts support this clonotype. Which antigen it targets is not known. No much larger clone is present one base from it, and per-base qualities are unavailable. The chain links TRBV12-3 or TRBV12-4 with TRBJ2-3; TRBD2 aligns with 9 central bases. This TCR was sampled from a boy younger than two who had a stem cell transplant for SCID, so the T cells may come from the graft donor. The sequences come from PBMCs, mostly from graft donor cells, collected 360 days after TCRalphabeta/CD19-depleted stem cell transplant. DNA sequence: TGTGCCAGCAGTCCTCTAGCGGGGAGGTTAAATACGCAGTATTTT. This sequence encodes CASSPLAGRLNTQYF.